This passage covers 10 T cell receptor beta chains from one sample sequenced in a study of beta chain features in type 1 diabetes. Antigens for these TCRs are unknown. The sequenced template was cDNA made from the entire isolated RNA. Produced via immunoSEQ multiplex PCR; TCRdb's table is partial and in-frame only. Of approximately 260,000 clones in the sample, around 21% are singletons; the top ten hold 0.028%. Study results and caveats: All four CD4+ subsets from Type 1 diabetes patients carried moderately but significantly shorter TCRB CDR3s.

The sequenced material came from naive CD4+ T cells from blood. The receptor set was obtained from a woman aged 40 to 50 with type 1 diabetes.

This clone was seen a few times. The V and J genes are TRBV28 and TRBJ2-3; 11 positions agree with TRBD2. Looked up from germline, CDR1 is MDHEN and CDR2 is SYDVKM. The CDR3 is 11 residues long. The CDR3 region has the DNA TGTACTAGCGGGGGCCCAGATACGCAGTATTTT. As protein: CTSGGPDTQYF.

The V call is TRBV5-1, the J call TRBJ2-7, with D tentatively TRBD2 (5 bases). V was clipped by 1 base and J by 3 bases, with 17 bases between them. CDR3 length: 16 amino acids. CDR1 is SGHRS and CDR2 is YFSETQ in the germline V gene. Here the CDR3 reads CASSLTTSGEIYEQYF. The CDR3 coding sequence is TGCGCCAGCAGCTTGACCACTAGTGGAGAAATCTACGAGCAGTACTTC. The full variable domain, with the rest looked up from reference TRBV5-1 and TRBJ2-7, is KAGVTQTPRYLIKTRGQQVTLSCSPISGHRSVSWYQQTPGQGLQFLFEYFSETQRNKGNFPGRFSGRQFSNSRSEMNVSTLELGDSALYLCASSLTTSGEIYEQYFGPGTRLTVT.

The V call is TRBV7-9, the J call TRBJ2-3; D gene uncertain. The CDR3 is 16 residues long. Germline loops: CDR1 SEHNR, CDR2 FQNEAQ (reference sequence). V lost 2 bases, J lost 2 bases, and 14 bases lay in between. The CDR3 is CASSLSLQQLTDTQYF. In nucleotides, the CDR3 is TGTGCCAGCAGCTTAAGTTTACAGCAACTCACAGATACGCAGTATTTT.

The chain couples TRBV19 to TRBJ2-7; D is possibly TRBD1 (6 bases). The CDR3 loop spans 15 amino acids. The V gene lost 8 bases and the J gene lost 7 bases, with 24 bases spanning the gap. Germline values: CDR1 LNHDA, CDR2 SQIVND (reference sequence). CDR3 DNA: TGTGCCAGTTCGGAACAGGGTTCTGGAGCGAGGGAGCAGTACTTC. This translates into CASSEQGSGAREQYF.

The V and J genes are TRBV19 and TRBJ2-7; D may be TRBD1 (5 bases). The CDR3 has 14 amino acids. The V gene lost 4 bases and the J gene lost 6 bases, with 16 bases spanning the gap. From germline, CDR1 is LNHDA and CDR2 SQIVND (reference sequence). CDR3 nucleotides: TGTGCCAGTAGTAGTCGTCAGGGCTTGGGCGAGCAGTACTTC. Translating gives CASSSRQGLGEQYF.

V and J are TRBV4-1 and TRBJ2-7; 7 positions agree with TRBD1. The CDR3 spans 15 residues. CDR1 and CDR2 from the germline V gene are MGHRA and YSYEKL. J lost 3 bases, V lost 2 bases, and 7 bases had no gene match. The CDR3 DNA is TGCGCCAGCAGCCAAACCCCGGGACAGCACTACGAGCAGTACTTC. As protein: CASSQTPGQHYEQYF.

In its sample, this clone was seen a few times. The chain is built from TRBV29-1 and TRBJ1-1, with D hard to call. There are 13 residues in the CDR3. V lost 5 bases, J lost 1 base, and 11 bases lay in between. CDR1 SQVTM and CDR2 ANQGSEA come from the germline V gene. In DNA, the CDR3 is TGCAGCGTTCCTAACGCGGGGAACACTGAAGCTTTCTTT. It is translated as CSVPNAGNTEAFF.

In nucleotides, the CDR3 is TGTGCCAGCAGTTTGGGACAGAGAGGTGAGCAGTTCTTC. Its translation is CASSLGQRGEQFF. The gene calls are TRBV28 and TRBJ2-1; 7 bases agree with TRBD1. V lost 3 bases and J lost 9; bases outside the gene matches: 5. The CDR3 length is 13 residues. Germline values: CDR1 MDHEN, CDR2 SYDVKM.

The chain recombines TRBV6-5 with TRBJ2-3; D may be TRBD2 (6 bases). In germline, CDR1 is MNHEY, CDR2 SVGAGI. CDR3 length: 15 residues. The germline V and J ends were trimmed by 1 base and 0 bases, with 8 bases remaining between them. CDR3 nucleotides: TGTGCCAGCAGTTACTATGGGGGGAGCACAGATACGCAGTATTTT. Translation: CASSYYGGSTDTQYF.

This clone was counted a few times. The chain joins TRBV5-1 to TRBJ2-1; 13 nucleotides line up with TRBD2. CDR1 SGHRS and CDR2 YFSETQ come from the germline V gene. With V trimmed by 5 bases and J by 0 bases, 2 bases remained unmatched. The CDR3 is 16 amino acids. CDR3 bases: TGCGCCAGCAGTTGGACTAGCGGGAGCTCCTACAATGAGCAGTTCTTC. Residues: CASSWTSGSSYNEQFF.